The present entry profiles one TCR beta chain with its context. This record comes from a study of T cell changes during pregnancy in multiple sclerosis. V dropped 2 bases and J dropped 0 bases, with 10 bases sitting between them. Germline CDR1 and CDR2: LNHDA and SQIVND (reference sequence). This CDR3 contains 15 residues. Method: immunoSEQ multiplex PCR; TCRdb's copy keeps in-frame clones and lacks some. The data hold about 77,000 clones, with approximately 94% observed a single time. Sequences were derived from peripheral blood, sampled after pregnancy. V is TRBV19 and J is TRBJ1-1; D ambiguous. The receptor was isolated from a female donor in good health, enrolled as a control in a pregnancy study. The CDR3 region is CASSILGSMNTEAFF. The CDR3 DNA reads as TGTGCCAGTAGTATATTAGGGAGCATGAACACTGAAGCTTTCTTT.